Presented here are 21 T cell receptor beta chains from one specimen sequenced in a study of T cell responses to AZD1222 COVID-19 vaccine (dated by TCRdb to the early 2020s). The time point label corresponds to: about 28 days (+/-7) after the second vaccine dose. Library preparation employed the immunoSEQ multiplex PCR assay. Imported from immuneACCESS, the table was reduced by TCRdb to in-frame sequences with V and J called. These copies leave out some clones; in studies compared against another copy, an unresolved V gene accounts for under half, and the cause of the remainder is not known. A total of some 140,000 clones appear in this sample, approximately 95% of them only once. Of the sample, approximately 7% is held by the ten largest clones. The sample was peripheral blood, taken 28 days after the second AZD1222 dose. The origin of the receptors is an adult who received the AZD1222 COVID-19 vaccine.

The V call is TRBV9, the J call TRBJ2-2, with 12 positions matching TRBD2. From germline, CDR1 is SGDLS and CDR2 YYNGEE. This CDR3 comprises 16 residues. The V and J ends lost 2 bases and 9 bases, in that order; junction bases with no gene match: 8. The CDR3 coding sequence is TGTGCCAGCAGCGTCACTAGCGGGGGGACTTCCCGGGAGCTGTTTTTT. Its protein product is CASSVTSGGTSRELFF.

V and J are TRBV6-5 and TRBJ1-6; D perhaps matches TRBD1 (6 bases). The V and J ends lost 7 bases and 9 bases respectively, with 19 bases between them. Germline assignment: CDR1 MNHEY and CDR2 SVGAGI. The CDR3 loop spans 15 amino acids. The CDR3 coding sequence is TGTGCCAGCACCCGGGGGGACACCGCAACTTCACCCCTCCACTTT. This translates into CASTRGDTATSPLHF.

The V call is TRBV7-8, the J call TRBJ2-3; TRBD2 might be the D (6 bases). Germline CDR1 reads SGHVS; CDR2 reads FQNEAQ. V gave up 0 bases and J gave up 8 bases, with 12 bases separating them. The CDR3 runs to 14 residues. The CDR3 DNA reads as TGTGCCAGCAGCTTAGCAAGACTAGGTGGTACGCAGTATTTT. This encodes CASSLARLGGTQYF.

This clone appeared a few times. The CDR3 region is CASSEQRGYTGELFF. The CDR3 DNA reads TGTGCCAGCAGTGAACAGCGGGGGTACACCGGGGAGCTGTTTTTT. The genes are TRBV6-1 and TRBJ2-2; 8 bases are a match to TRBD2. Germline V gives CDR1 MNHNS, CDR2 SASEGT. Losses at the gene ends were 2 bases for V and 3 bases for J; bases not matched to a gene: 2. The CDR3 is 15 residues long.

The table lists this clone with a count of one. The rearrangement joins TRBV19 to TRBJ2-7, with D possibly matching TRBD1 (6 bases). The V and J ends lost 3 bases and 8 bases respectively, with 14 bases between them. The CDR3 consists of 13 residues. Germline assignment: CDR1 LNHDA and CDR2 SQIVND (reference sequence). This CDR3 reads CASSILTGKKQYF. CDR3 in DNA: TGTGCCAGTAGTATTTTGACAGGAAAGAAGCAGTACTTC.

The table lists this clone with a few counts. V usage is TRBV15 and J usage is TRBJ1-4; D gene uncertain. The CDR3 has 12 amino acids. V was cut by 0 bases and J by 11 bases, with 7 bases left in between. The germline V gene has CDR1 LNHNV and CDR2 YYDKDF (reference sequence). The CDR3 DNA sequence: TGTGCCACCAGCAGAGATTCGGGGAAACTGTTTTTT. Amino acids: CATSRDSGKLFF.

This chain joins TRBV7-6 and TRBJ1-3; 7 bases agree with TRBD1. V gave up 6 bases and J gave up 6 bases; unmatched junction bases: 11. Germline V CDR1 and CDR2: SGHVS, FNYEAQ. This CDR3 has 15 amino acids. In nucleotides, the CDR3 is TGTGCCAGCAGTCCTCAGGAAGGGGGCCAAAACACCATATATTTT. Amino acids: CASSPQEGGQNTIYF.

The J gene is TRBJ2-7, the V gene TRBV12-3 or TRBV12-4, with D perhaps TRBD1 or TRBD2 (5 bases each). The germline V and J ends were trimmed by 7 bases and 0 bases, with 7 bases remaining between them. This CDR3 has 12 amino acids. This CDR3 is CASTGTSYEQYF. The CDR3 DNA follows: TGTGCCAGCACGGGGACCTCCTACGAGCAGTACTTC.

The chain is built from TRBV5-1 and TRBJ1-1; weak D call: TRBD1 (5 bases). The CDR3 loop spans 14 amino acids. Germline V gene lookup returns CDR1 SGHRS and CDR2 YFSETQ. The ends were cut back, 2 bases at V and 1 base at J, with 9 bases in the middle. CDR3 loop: CASSLSGRNTEAFF. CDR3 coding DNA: TGCGCCAGCAGCTTATCAGGGAGGAACACTGAAGCTTTCTTT.

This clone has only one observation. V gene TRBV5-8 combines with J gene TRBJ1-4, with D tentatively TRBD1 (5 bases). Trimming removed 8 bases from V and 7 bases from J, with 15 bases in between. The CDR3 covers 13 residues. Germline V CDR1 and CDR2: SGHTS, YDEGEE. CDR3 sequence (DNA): TGTGCCAGTCGAGGGGCTCTGGGTGAAAAACTGTTTTTT. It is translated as CASRGALGEKLFF.

In DNA form, the CDR3 reads TGTGCCAGCAGCATCGGACTAGCAAGGAACATTCAGTACTTC. Residues: CASSIGLARNIQYF. The rearrangement joins TRBV7-2 to TRBJ2-4; 8 bases map to TRBD2. The CDR3 runs 14 residues. Germline-derived CDR1 and CDR2 are SGHTA and FQGNSA. V was clipped by 5 bases and J by 7 bases; unmatched bases: 7.

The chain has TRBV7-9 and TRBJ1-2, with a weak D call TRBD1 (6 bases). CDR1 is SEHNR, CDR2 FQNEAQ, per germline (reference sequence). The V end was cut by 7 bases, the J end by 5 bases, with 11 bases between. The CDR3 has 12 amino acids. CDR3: CASTIQGYGYTF. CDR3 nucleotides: TGTGCCAGCACCATACAGGGTTATGGCTACACCTTC.

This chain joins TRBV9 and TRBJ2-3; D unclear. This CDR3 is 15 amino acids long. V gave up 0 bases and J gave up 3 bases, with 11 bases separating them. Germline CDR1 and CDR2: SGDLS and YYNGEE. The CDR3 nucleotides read TGTGCCAGCAGCGTAGACGGCACCCTTACAGATACGCAGTATTTT. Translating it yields CASSVDGTLTDTQYF.

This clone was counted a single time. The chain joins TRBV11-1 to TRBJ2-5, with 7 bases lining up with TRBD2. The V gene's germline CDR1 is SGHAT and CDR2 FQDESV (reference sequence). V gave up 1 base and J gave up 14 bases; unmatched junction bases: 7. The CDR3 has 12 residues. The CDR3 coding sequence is TGTGCCAGCAGCTTAGACAGCGGGAAACTATACTTC. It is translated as CASSLDSGKLYF.

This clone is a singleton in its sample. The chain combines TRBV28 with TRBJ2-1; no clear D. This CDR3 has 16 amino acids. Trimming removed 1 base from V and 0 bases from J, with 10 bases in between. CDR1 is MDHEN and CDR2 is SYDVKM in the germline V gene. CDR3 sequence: CASSLYYHSSYNEQFF. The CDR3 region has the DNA TGTGCCAGCAGTTTATACTATCATAGCTCCTACAATGAGCAGTTCTTC.

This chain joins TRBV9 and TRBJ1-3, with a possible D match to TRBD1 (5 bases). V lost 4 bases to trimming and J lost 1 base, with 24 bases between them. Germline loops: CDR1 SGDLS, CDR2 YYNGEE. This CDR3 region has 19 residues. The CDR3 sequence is CASSSRGRVPEGSGNTIYF. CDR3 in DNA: TGTGCCAGCAGCTCCCGGGGTAGGGTCCCGGAGGGGTCTGGAAACACCATATATTTT.

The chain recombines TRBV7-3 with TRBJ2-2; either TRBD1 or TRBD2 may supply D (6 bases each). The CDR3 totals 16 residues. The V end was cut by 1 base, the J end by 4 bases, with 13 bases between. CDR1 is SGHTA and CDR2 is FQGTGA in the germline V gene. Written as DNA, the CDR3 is TGTGCCAGCAGCTTAAATTCCGGGGGCGGCACCGGGGAGCTGTTTTTT. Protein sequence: CASSLNSGGGTGELFF.

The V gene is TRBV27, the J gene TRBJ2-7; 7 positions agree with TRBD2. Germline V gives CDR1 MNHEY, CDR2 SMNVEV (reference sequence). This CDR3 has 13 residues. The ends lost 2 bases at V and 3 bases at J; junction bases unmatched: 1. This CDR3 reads CASSLGTNYEQYF. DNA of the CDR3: TGTGCCAGCAGTTTAGGGACTAACTACGAGCAGTACTTC.

This CDR3 is CASSSDGLSSYNEQFF. The CDR3, as DNA: TGTGCCAGCAGCAGCGACGGTCTGAGCTCCTACAATGAGCAGTTCTTC. The rearrangement links TRBV21-1 to TRBJ2-1. TRBV21-1 is noted as a pseudogene. The CDR3 length is 16 residues.

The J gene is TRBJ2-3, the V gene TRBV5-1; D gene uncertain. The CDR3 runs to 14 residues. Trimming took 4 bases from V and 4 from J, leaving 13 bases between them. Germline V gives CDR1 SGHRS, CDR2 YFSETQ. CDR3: CASSPRGDADTQYF. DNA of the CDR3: TGCGCCAGCAGCCCACGTGGGGATGCAGATACGCAGTATTTT.

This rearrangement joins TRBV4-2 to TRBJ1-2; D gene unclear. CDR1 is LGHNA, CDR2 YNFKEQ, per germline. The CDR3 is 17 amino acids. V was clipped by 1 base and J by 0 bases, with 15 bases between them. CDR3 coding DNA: TGTGCCAGCAGCCAAGTTGGAGAGGGCAGTACTAACTATGGCTACACCTTC. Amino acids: CASSQVGEGSTNYGYTF.